This T cell receptor beta chain comes out of a study of blood T cell repertoires in COVID-19. Looking at the study overall: Both acute and convalescent COVID-19 samples were obtained from the United States, Italy and Spain.

In the study's own analysis: Nucleated cell counts were estimated from reference gene primer amplification. TCRdb's copy holds only in-frame clones and misses some; the assay was immunoSEQ multiplex PCR. The V and J calls and the clone size are those of that table, but D and trimming were determined from the DNA. The sample lists around 180,000 clones, about 85% occurring once. The sequenced sample was peripheral blood. This receptor was obtained from a woman in her 30s with active or convalescent COVID-19.

The CDR3 region has the DNA TGTGCCAGCAGCTTAGCGGGCCGGGGTAGGAGCAAAAACATTCAGTACTTC. Translating gives CASSLAGRGRSKNIQYF. The chain employs TRBV11-2 and TRBJ2-4; D may be TRBD2 (5 bases). Germline assignment: CDR1 SGHAT and CDR2 FQNNGV. This CDR3 contains 17 residues. V was trimmed by 1 base and J by 3 bases, leaving 16 bases between them.